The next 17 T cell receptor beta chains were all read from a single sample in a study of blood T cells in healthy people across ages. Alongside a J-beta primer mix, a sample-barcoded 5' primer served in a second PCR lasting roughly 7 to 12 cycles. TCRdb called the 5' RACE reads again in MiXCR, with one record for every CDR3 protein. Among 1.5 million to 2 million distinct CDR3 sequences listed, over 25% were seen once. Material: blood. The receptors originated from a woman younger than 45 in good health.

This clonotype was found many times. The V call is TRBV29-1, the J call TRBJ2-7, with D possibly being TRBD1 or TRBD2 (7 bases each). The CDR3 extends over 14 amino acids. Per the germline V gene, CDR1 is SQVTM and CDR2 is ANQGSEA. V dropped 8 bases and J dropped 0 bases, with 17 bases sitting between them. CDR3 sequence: CSMGGTVSSYEQYF. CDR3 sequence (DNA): TGCAGCATGGGGGGGACAGTCAGCTCCTACGAGCAGTACTTC.

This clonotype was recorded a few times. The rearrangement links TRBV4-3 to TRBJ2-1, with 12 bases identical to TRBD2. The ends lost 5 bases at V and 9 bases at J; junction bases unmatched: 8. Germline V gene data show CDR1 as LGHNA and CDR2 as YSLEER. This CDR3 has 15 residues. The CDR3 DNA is TGCGCCAGCAGCGGCTCCCTAGCGGGAGGGCGTGAGCAGTTCTTC. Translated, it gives CASSGSLAGGREQFF.

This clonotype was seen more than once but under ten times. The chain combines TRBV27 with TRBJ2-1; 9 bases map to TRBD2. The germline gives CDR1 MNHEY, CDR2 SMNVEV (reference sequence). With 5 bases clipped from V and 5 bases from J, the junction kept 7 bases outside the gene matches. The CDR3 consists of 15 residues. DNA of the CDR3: TGTGCCAGCAGTCCTTGGGAGCGGGGGGACAATGAGCAGTTCTTC. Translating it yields CASSPWERGDNEQFF.

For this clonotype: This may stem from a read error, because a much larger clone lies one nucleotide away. The CDR3 sequence is CSAPDPGTVGNERFF. The DNA for the CDR3 is TGCAGCGCCCCGGATCCCGGGACAGTAGGCAATGAGCGGTTCTTC. This rearrangement joins TRBV29-1 to TRBJ2-1; the match to TRBD1 covers 7 bases. The CDR3 is 15 amino acids. In germline, CDR1 is SQVTM, CDR2 ANQGSEA.

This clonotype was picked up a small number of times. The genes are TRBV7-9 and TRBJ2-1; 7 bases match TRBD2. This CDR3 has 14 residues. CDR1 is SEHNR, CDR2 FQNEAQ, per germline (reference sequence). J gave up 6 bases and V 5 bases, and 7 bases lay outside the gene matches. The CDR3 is CASSHGGGLNEQFF. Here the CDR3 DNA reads TGTGCCAGCAGCCACGGCGGGGGACTCAATGAGCAGTTCTTC.

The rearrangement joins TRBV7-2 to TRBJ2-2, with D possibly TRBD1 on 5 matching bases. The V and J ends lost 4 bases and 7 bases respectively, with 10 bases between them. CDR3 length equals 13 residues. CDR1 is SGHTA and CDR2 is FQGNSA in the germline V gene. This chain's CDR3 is CASSSSGYGELFF. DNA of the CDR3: TGTGCCAGCAGCTCTTCAGGGTACGGGGAGCTGTTTTTT.

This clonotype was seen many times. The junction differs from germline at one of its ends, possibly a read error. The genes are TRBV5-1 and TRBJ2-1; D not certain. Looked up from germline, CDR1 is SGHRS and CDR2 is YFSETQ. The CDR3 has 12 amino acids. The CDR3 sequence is CASSFTYNEQFF. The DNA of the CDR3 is TGTGCCAGCAGCTTTACCTACAATGAGCAGTTCTTC.

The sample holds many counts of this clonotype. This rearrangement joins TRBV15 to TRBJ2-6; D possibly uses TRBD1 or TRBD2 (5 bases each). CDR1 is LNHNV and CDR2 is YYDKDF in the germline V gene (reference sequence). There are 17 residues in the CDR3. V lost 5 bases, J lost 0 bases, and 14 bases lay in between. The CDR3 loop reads CATSRGVRSSGANVLTF. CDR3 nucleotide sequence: TGTGCCACCAGCCGAGGGGTACGGAGCTCTGGGGCCAACGTCCTGACTTTC.

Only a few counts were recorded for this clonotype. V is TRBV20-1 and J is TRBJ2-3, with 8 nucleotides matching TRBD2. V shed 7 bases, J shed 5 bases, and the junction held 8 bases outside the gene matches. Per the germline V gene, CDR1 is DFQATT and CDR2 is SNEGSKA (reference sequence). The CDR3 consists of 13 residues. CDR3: CSVSGLAKDTQYF. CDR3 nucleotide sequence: TGCAGTGTCAGTGGACTAGCAAAAGATACGCAGTATTTT.

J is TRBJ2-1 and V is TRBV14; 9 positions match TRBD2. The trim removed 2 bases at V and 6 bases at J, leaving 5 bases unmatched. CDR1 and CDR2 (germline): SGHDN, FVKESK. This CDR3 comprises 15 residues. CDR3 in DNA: TGTGCCAGCAGCCAATACGGCGGGGGGGGCAATGAGCAGTTCTTC. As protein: CASSQYGGGGNEQFF.

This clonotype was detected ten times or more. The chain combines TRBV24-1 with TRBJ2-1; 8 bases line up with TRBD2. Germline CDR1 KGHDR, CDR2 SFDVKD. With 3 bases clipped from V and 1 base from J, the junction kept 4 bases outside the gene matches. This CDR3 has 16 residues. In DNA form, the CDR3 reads TGTGCCACCAGTGATAGGACTAGCCTATCCTACAATGAGCAGTTCTTC. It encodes CATSDRTSLSYNEQFF.

CDR3 nucleotides: TGTGCCAGCACCCCTAGCGGCCATACCTACGAGCAGTACGTC. Its protein product is CASTPSGHTYEQYV. The chain combines TRBV11-2 with TRBJ2-4; 7 nucleotides match TRBD2. The DNA end favors TRBJ2-7, so the J call may be wrong. The CDR3 runs to 14 residues. Germline-derived CDR1 and CDR2 are SGHAT and FQNNGV.

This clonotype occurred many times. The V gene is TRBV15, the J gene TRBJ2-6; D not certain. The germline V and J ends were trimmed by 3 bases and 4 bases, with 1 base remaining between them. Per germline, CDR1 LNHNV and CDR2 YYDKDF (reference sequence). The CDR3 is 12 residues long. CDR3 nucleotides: TGTGCCACCAGCAGGGGGGCCAACGTCCTGACTTTC. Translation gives CATSRGANVLTF. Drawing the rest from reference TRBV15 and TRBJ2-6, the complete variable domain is DAMVIQNPRYQVTQFGKPVTLSCSQTLNHNVMYWYQQKSSQAPKLLFHYYDKDFNNEADTPDNFQSRRPNTSFCFLDIRSPGLGDTAMYLCATSRGANVLTFGAGSRLTVL.

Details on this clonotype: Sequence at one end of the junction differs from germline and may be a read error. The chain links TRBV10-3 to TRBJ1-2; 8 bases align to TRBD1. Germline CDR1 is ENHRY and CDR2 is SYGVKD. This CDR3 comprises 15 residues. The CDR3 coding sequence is TGTGCCATCAGTGCCTACGACAGGGGTAACTATGGCCACACCTTC. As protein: CAISAYDRGNYGHTF.

The CDR3 nucleotides read TGTGCCAGCACCCCCGGGTCCCTCGACCGTGGCTACACCTTC. Amino acids: CASTPGSLDRGYTF. The chain uses TRBV7-9 and TRBJ1-2; D gene uncertain. Germline-derived CDR1 and CDR2 are SEHNR and FQNEAQ (reference sequence). The ends were cut back, 7 bases at V and 7 bases at J, with 19 bases in the middle. This CDR3 region has 14 residues.

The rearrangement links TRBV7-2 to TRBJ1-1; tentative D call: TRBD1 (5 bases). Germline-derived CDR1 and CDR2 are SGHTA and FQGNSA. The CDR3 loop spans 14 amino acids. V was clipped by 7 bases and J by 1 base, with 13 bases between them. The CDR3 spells CASTIGQGNTEAFF. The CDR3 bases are TGTGCCAGCACCATAGGGCAGGGGAACACTGAAGCTTTCTTT.

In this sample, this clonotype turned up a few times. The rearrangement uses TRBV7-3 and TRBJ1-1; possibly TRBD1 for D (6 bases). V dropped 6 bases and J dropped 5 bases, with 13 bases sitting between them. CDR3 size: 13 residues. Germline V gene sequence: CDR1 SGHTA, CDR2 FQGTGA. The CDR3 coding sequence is TGTGCCAGCAGATCAACAGGGTATACTGAAGCTTTCTTT. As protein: CASRSTGYTEAFF.